This TCR beta chain was recorded in a study of T cell repertoires in cytomegalovirus infection. Comments on this clonotype: Its antigen remains unidentified.

Trimming at V came to 7 bases and at J to 6 bases, leaving 3 bases not matched to a gene. Germline CDR1 MDHEN, CDR2 SYDVKM. The CDR3 consists of 12 residues. TCRdb analysed the reads with MiXCR anew, one entry per CDR3 protein. Here the sample spans hundreds of thousands of distinct CDR3 sequences, around 35% being singletons. Whole-study results and caveats: HLA-C-restricted, CMV-specific TCR beta clonotypes were dominant ex vivo.

V and J are TRBV28 and TRBJ1-5, with 7 bases fitting TRBD1. The sample consisted of cultured PBMCs, taken from culture after CMV antigen stimulation. The origin of this receptor is a human donor in good health (CMV status not recorded). Some clones in this sample may be carry-over from other donors' samples. CDR3 in DNA: TGTGCCAGCAAAACAGGGGTTCAGCCCCAGCATTTT. The encoded protein is CASKTGVQPQHF.